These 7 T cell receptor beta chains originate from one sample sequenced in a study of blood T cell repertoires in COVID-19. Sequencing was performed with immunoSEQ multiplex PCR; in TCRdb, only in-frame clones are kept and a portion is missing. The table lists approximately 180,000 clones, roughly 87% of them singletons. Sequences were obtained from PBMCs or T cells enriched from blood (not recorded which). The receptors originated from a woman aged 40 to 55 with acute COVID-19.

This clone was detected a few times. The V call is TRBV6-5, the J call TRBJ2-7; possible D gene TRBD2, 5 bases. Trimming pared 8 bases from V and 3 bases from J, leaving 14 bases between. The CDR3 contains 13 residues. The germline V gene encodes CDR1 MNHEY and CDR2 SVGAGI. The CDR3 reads CASVQRFDYEQYF. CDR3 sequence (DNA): TGTGCCAGCGTCCAGCGGTTTGACTACGAGCAGTACTTC.

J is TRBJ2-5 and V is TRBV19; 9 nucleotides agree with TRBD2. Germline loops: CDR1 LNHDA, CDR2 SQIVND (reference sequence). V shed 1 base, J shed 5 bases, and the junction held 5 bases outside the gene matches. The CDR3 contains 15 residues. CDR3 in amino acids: CASSIASGETETQYF. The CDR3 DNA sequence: TGTGCCAGTAGTATAGCTAGCGGGGAAACGGAGACCCAGTACTTC. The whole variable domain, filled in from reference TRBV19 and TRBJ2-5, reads DGGITQSPKYLFRKEGQNVTLSCEQNLNHDAMYWYRQDPGQGLRLIYYSQIVNDFQKGDIAEGYSVSREKKESFPLTVTSAQKNPTAFYLCASSIASGETETQYFGPGTRLLVL.

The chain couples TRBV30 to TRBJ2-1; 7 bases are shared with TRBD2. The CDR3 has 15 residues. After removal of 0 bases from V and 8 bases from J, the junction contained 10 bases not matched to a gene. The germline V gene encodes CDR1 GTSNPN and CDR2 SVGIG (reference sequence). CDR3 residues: CAWSVTVPGRDEQFF. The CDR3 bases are TGTGCCTGGAGTGTAACCGTCCCGGGGAGGGATGAGCAGTTCTTC.

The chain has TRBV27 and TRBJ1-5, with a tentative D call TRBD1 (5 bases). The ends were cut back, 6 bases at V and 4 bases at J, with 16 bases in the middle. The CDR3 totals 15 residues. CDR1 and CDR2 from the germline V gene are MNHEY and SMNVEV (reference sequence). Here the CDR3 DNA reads TGTGCCAGCAGAGGCGGGACCACGACGAATCAGCCCCAGCATTTT. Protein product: CASRGGTTTNQPQHF.

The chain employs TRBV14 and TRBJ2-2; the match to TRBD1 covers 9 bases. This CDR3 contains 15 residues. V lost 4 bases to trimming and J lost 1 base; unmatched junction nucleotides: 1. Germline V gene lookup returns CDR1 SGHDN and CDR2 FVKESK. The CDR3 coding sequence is TGTGCCAGCAGCCTGGACAGGGGGAACACCGGGGAGCTGTTTTTT. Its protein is CASSLDRGNTGELFF. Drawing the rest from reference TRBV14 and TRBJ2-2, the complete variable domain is EAGVTQFPSHSVIEKGQTVTLRCDPISGHDNLYWYRRVMGKEIKFLLHFVKESKQDESGMPNNRFLAERTGGTYSTLKVQPAELEDSGVYFCASSLDRGNTGELFFGEGSRLTVL.

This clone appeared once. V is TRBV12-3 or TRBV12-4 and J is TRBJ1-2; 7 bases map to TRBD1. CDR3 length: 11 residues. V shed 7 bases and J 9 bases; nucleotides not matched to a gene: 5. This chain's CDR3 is CASNHRGRYTF. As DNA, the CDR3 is TGTGCCAGCAACCACAGGGGCCGCTACACCTTC.

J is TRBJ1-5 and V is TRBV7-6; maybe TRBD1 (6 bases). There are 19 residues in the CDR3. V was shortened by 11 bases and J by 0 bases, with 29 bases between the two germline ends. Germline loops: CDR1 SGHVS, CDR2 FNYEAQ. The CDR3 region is CAPGLLDRGKVYSNQPQHF. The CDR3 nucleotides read TGTGCCCCAGGCCTATTAGATAGGGGGAAAGTTTATAGCAATCAGCCCCAGCATTTT.